Detailed here is one TCR beta chain. What this receptor recognizes is not known. The sample holds no much larger clone one base away, and base qualities are not on file. TCRbeta CDR3 regions were amplified from genomic DNA by means of the immunoSEQ Assay, a bias-controlled multiplex PCR. The authors' analysis ran thus. The number of nucleated cells in each sample was estimated from the amplification of reference gene primers within the assay. Sequence reads were collapsed and filtered to measure the absolute abundance of every unique TCRbeta CDR3 rearrangement. For each sample, productive Simpson clonality was calculated by taking the square root of Simpson's diversity index across productive rearrangements. As stored in TCRdb, this immuneACCESS dataset retains in-frame rearrangements with V and J assigned. A fraction of the clones does not appear; measured against another copy, unresolved V genes explain less than half of the discrepancy, and the remainder lacks a known reason. For V, J and clone size, that table is used; D and trimming come from the DNA. Within this sample are under 300,000 clones, with roughly 85% of them counted one time only. Roughly 9.6% of the sample belongs to the ten largest clones.

This sample was taken from a study of blood T cell repertoires in COVID-19 (dated by TCRdb to the early 2020s). About the full investigation: Collaborator samples came from the United States, Italy and Spain and covered acute and convalescent phases of COVID-19. A freely available public database, intended as a resource for researchers studying the immune response to SARS-CoV-2, is where the repertoires were released. The material from the prospective study consisted of cDNA or gDNA derived from T cells, B-cell-depleted T cells, or PBMCs. The samples were drawn from the first 160 participants of the ongoing ImmuneRACE study and from 950 to 1,500 subjects provided by 6 global collaborators. HLA class I and class II types, where available, came from metadata supplied by the sample provider rather than from assay-based typing. Nearly every sample came with metadata listing a de-identified subject ID, COVID-19 status, age in years and sex. The dataset comprised deeply sampled blood TCRbeta repertoires from subjects exposed to, actively infected with, or recovered from COVID-19.

The collaborating institutions used their own protocols to collect whole blood in K2EDTA tubes. For TCRbeta analysis, collaborators shipped samples as frozen whole blood, isolated PBMCs, or DNA extracted from either of those sample types. The full study reports these points: Clinical and demographic metadata were provided uncurated, with the amount varying by source and participant.

Sequenced material: peripheral blood. The clonotype was recovered from an older woman with acute or convalescent COVID-19.

The DNA reads TGTGCCAGCACCGCCGGCGCAGGGGGCAATTCACCCCTCCACTTT. The resulting protein is CASTAGAGGNSPLHF. The rearranged chain carries TRBV25-1 and TRBJ1-6, with 8 bases aligning to TRBD1. The junction shows trimming of 7 bases on V and 7 bases on J, and the gene matches do not reach 9 bases of it. CDR1 and CDR2, per the germline V gene, are MGHDK and SYGVNS. Spanning cysteine to phenylalanine, the CDR3 consists of 15 amino acids. CDR3 DNA only is kept here, 45 bases in frame from base 1.